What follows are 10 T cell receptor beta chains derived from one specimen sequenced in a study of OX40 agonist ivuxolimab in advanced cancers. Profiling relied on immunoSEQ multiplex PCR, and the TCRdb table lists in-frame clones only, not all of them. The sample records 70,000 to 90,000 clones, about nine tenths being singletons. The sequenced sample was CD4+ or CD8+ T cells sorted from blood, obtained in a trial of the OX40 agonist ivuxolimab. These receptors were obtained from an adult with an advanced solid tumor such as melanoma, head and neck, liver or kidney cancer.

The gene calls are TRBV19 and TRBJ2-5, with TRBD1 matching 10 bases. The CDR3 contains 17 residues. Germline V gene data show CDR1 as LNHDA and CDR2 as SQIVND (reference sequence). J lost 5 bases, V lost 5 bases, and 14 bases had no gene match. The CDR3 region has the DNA TGTGCCAGTAGTCCCACACCGGGACAGGGGTCCGCGGAGACCCAGTACTTC. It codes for CASSPTPGQGSAETQYF.

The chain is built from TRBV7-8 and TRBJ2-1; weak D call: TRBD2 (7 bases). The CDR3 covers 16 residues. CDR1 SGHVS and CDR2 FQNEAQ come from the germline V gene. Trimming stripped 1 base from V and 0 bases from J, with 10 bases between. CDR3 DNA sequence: TGTGCCAGCAGCTTAGACAGGGAGGGCTCCTACAATGAGCAGTTCTTC. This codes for CASSLDREGSYNEQFF.

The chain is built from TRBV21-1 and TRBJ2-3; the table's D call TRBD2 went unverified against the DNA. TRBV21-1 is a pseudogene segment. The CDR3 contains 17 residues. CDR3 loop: CASSKVSVEVHTDTQYF. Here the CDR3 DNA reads TGTGCCAGCAGCAAAGTCAGCGTAGAGGTCCATACAGATACGCAGTATTTT.

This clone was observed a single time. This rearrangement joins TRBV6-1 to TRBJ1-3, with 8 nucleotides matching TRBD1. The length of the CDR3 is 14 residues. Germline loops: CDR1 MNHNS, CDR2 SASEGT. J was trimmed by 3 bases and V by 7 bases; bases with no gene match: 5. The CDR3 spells CASTRDRNGNTIYF. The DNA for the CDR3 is TGTGCCAGCACCAGGGACAGGAATGGAAACACCATATATTTT.

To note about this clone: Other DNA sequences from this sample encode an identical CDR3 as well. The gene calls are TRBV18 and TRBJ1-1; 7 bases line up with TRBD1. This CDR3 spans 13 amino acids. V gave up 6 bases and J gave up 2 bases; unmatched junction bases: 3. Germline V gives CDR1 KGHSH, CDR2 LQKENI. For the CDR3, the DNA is TGTGCCAGCTCCCAGGGGGAAAACACTGAAGCTTTCTTT. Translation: CASSQGENTEAFF.

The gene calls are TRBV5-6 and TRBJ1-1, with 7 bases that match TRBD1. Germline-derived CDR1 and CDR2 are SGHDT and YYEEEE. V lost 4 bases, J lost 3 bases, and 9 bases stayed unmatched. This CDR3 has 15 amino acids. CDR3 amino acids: CASSLSPTGHTEAFF. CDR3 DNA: TGTGCCAGCAGCCTCTCCCCGACAGGGCACACTGAAGCTTTCTTT.

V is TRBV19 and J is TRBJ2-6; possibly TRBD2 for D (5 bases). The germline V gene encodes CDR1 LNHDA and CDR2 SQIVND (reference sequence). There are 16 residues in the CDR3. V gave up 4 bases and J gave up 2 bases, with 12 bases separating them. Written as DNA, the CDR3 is TGTGCCAGTAGTACCTCCGAAGCGGCTGGGGCCAACGTCCTGACTTTC. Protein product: CASSTSEAAGANVLTF.

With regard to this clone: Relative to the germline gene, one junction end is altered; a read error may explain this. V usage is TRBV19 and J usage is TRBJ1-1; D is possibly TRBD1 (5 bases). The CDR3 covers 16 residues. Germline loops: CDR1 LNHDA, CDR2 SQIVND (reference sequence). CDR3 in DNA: TGCGCGGCGATGCATCGGGTGAACAGGAGAAACACTGAAGCTTTCTTT. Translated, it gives CAAMHRVNRRNTEAFF. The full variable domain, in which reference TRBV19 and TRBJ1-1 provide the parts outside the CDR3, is DGGITQSPKYLFRKEGQNVTLSCEQNLNHDAMYWYRQDPGQGLRLIYYSQIVNDFQKGDIAEGYSVSREKKESFPLTVTSAQKNPTAFYLCAAMHRVNRRNTEAFFGQGTRLTVV.

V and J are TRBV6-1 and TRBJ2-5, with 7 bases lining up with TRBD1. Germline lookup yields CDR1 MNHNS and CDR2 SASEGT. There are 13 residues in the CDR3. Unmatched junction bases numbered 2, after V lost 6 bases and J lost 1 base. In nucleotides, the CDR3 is TGTGCCAGCAGGGGGACAGTCCAAGAGACCCAGTACTTC. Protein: CASRGTVQETQYF.

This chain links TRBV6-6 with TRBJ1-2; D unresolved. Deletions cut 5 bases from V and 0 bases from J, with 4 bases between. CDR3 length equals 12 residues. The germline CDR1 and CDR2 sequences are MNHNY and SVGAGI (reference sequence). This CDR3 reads CASSGSNYGYTF. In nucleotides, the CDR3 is TGTGCCAGCAGTGGTTCTAACTATGGCTACACCTTC.